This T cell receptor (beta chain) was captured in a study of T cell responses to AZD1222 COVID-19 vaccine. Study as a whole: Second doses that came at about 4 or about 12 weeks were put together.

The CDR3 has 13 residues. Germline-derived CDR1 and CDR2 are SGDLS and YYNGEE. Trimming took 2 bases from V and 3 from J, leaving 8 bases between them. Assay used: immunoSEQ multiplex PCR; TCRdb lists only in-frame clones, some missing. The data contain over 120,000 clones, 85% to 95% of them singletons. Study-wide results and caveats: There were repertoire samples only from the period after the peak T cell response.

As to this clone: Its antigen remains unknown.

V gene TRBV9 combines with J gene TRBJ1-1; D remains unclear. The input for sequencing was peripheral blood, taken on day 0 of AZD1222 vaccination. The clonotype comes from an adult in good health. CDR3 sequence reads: CASSVSGYTEAFF. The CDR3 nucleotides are TGTGCCAGCAGCGTCTCTGGGTACACTGAAGCTTTCTTT.